These 2 T cell receptor beta chains came from one sample sequenced in a study of blood T cell repertoires in COVID-19. The protocol was immunoSEQ multiplex PCR, while the TCRdb copy is restricted to in-frame clones and leaves out a portion. Of about 140,000 clones detected, approximately 82% appear once; the ten largest clones hold around 9.6%. The sample was peripheral blood. These receptors came from a man between 60 and 70 years old with active or convalescent COVID-19.

The CDR3 sequence: CASSPRLNTLRTEAFF. In nucleotides, the CDR3 is TGTGCCAGCTCCCCGAGACTAAACACCTTGAGGACTGAAGCTTTCTTT. The genes are TRBV18 and TRBJ1-1; D call uncertain. Germline V lookup: CDR1 KGHSH, CDR2 LQKENI. The CDR3 loop spans 16 amino acids. V lost 6 bases and J lost 5, with 22 bases in between.

This rearrangement joins TRBV9 to TRBJ2-2, with D possibly matching TRBD2 (5 bases). V shed 0 bases and J shed 6 bases, with 12 bases lying between them. The length of the CDR3 is 15 residues. Germline CDR1 SGDLS, CDR2 YYNGEE. The CDR3 here is CASSVGTGDSGELFF. The CDR3, as DNA: TGTGCCAGCAGCGTAGGTACCGGGGATTCCGGGGAGCTGTTTTTT.